The 26 T cell receptor beta chains listed next were all sequenced from one sample in a study of OX40 agonist ivuxolimab in advanced cancers. Here immunoSEQ multiplex PCR was the method, and the copy in TCRdb shows in-frame clones only, minus some. The sample shows tens of thousands of clones, 87% of them seen only once. The sequences come from CD4+ or CD8+ T cells sorted from blood, collected in a trial of the OX40 agonist ivuxolimab. These receptors all stem from an adult with an advanced solid tumor such as melanoma, head and neck, liver or kidney cancer.

Here the CDR3 reads CASSLAGSNQPQHF. As DNA, the CDR3 is TGTGCCAGCAGCTTGGCCGGGAGCAATCAGCCCCAGCATTTT. The J gene is TRBJ1-5, the V gene TRBV7-8; D remains ambiguous. The CDR3 spans 14 residues. Trimming cost V 3 bases and J 1 base, with 7 bases left between them. Looked up from germline, CDR1 is SGHVS and CDR2 is FQNEAQ.

The chain employs TRBV19 and TRBJ1-5, with D possibly TRBD1 on 5 matching bases. The germline V and J ends were trimmed by 5 bases and 0 bases, with 11 bases remaining between them. CDR1 and CDR2 (germline): LNHDA, SQIVND (reference sequence). CDR3 length: 15 residues. The CDR3 spells CASSWDSYSNQPQHF. In nucleotides, the CDR3 is TGTGCCAGTAGTTGGGACTCCTATAGCAATCAGCCCCAGCATTTT.

This CDR3 reads CASTVQVATYEQYF. In DNA form, the CDR3 reads TGTGCCAGCACAGTACAGGTTGCCACCTACGAGCAGTACTTC. The rearrangement joins TRBV6-1 to TRBJ2-7; D possibly corresponds to TRBD1 (5 bases). The CDR3 length is 14 residues. Germline lookup yields CDR1 MNHNS and CDR2 SASEGT. The V gene lost 7 bases and the J gene lost 2 bases, with 15 bases spanning the gap.

The rearrangement links TRBV29-1 to TRBJ2-2; the D is unclear. Germline V gene data show CDR1 as SQVTM and CDR2 as ANQGSEA. Trimming cost V 7 bases and J 1 base, with 16 bases left between them. The CDR3 contains 15 residues. The CDR3 sequence: CSAKHLDGNTGELFF. The CDR3 DNA reads as TGCAGCGCTAAACACCTGGACGGGAACACCGGGGAGCTGTTTTTT.

This sequence joins TRBV18 and TRBJ1-1; D might be TRBD1 (5 bases). Trimming cost V 0 bases and J 0 bases, with 8 bases left between them. Germline lookup yields CDR1 KGHSH and CDR2 LQKENI. The CDR3 totals 15 residues. This chain's CDR3 is CASSPPGTVNTEAFF. The CDR3 DNA follows: TGTGCCAGCTCACCACCGGGGACGGTGAACACTGAAGCTTTCTTT.

The chain joins TRBV7-9 to TRBJ2-3, with D possibly called TRBD1 or TRBD2 (5 bases each). This CDR3 has 17 residues. Germline CDR1 SEHNR, CDR2 FQNEAQ (reference sequence). Deletions cut 1 base from V and 3 bases from J, with 17 bases between. The CDR3 DNA sequence: TGTGCCAGCAGCTTAGGTTCTTGGGACCCAGGAACAGATACGCAGTATTTT. Protein: CASSLGSWDPGTDTQYF.

This sequence joins TRBV2 and TRBJ2-4; 8 bases fit TRBD1. The CDR3 is 16 residues long. V shed 4 bases and J 0 bases; nucleotides not matched to a gene: 5. Germline CDR1 and CDR2: SNHLY and FYNNEI. CDR3 sequence: CASSGDRILAKNIQYF. In DNA form, the CDR3 reads TGTGCCAGCAGTGGGGACAGGATCCTAGCCAAAAACATTCAGTACTTC.

With regard to this clone: At the DNA level, this CDR3 is encoded by other sequences in the same sample as well. The V and J genes are TRBV7-3 and TRBJ2-1, with 8 bases aligning to TRBD2. This CDR3 is 14 amino acids long. The germline V gene encodes CDR1 SGHTA and CDR2 FQGTGA. V was clipped by 3 bases and J by 4 bases; unmatched bases: 2. In nucleotides, the CDR3 is TGTGCCAGCAGCTTGAGCGGGAGTTACAATGAGCAGTTCTTC. Protein: CASSLSGSYNEQFF.

The chain employs TRBV6-5 and TRBJ2-7; maybe TRBD2 (7 bases). Germline V gene sequence: CDR1 MNHEY, CDR2 SVGAGI. The CDR3 spans 12 residues. The V gene lost 7 bases and the J gene lost 6 bases, with 13 bases spanning the gap. The DNA of the CDR3 is TGTGCCAGCACACAGGGAGGGCGCGAGCAGTACTTC. Its protein product is CASTQGGREQYF.

This clone was counted a single time. The chain employs TRBV4-2 and TRBJ1-5, with 8 bases that match TRBD1. V shed 0 bases, J shed 5 bases, and the junction held 3 bases outside the gene matches. Germline V gene sequence: CDR1 LGHNA, CDR2 YNFKEQ. The CDR3 spans 15 residues. As DNA, the CDR3 is TGTGCCAGCAGCCAAGAACAGGGGGTGCATCAGCCCCAGCATTTT. Translated: CASSQEQGVHQPQHF.

The V gene is TRBV27, the J gene TRBJ1-3, with D possibly TRBD1 on 5 matching bases. The CDR3 is 15 amino acids. Per the germline V gene, CDR1 is MNHEY and CDR2 is SMNVEV (reference sequence). The V end lost 2 bases, the J end lost 2 bases, and 10 bases lay between the germline ends. CDR3 residues: CASSLGGTAGNTIYF. CDR3 in DNA: TGTGCCAGCAGTTTAGGTGGGACTGCTGGAAACACCATATATTTT.

This clone was seen only once. The chain joins TRBV7-2 to TRBJ2-1; D is uncertain. The germline V and J ends were trimmed by 1 base and 7 bases, with 8 bases remaining between them. Germline V lookup: CDR1 SGHTA, CDR2 FQGNSA. CDR3 length: 13 residues. CDR3 in amino acids: CASSLGRQNEQFF. CDR3 in DNA: TGTGCCAGCAGCTTAGGTAGGCAAAATGAGCAGTTCTTC.

The CDR3 region is CASSLETAGIGANVLTF. In DNA, the CDR3 is TGCGCCAGCAGCTTGGAGACGGCTGGCATAGGGGCCAACGTCCTGACTTTC. The chain carries TRBV5-1 and TRBJ2-6; D remains ambiguous. Germline lookup yields CDR1 SGHRS and CDR2 YFSETQ. Trimming stripped 0 bases from V and 4 bases from J, with 14 bases between. The CDR3 has 17 residues.

This chain connects TRBV11-2 to TRBJ2-2; D gene unclear. V lost 6 bases and J lost 4, with 9 bases in between. Germline assignment: CDR1 SGHAT and CDR2 FQNNGV. This CDR3 region has 13 residues. The CDR3 sequence: CASSRSTTGELFF. DNA of the CDR3: TGTGCCAGCAGTCGTTCGACCACCGGGGAGCTGTTTTTT.

This clone occurred once. The chain links TRBV30 to TRBJ1-6; no definite D call. The CDR3 length is 12 residues. The germline V and J ends were trimmed by 2 bases and 9 bases, with 8 bases remaining between them. Germline loops: CDR1 GTSNPN, CDR2 SVGIG (reference sequence). CDR3: CAWSLSTSPLHF. In DNA form, the CDR3 reads TGTGCCTGGAGTCTCAGTACTTCACCCCTCCACTTT.

This clone was seen once. Germline and junction disagree at one end, which may indicate a read error. The V gene is TRBV6-5, the J gene TRBJ2-5; no clear D. The closer fit of TRBJ2-7 to the DNA end suggests the J call may be wrong. CDR3 length: 13 residues. In germline, CDR1 is MNHEY, CDR2 SVGAGI. In DNA, the CDR3 is TGTGCCATCAGTGAGACTGCAGCCGGCGAGCAGTACTTC. Translation: CAISETAAGEQYF.

This clone was found once. This chain connects TRBV19 to TRBJ2-1; possibly TRBD2 for D (6 bases). V dropped 1 base and J dropped 3 bases, with 13 bases sitting between them. The length of the CDR3 is 16 residues. Per germline, CDR1 LNHDA and CDR2 SQIVND (reference sequence). CDR3 region: CASSIGTGVLYNEQFF. The CDR3, as DNA: TGTGCCAGTAGTATAGGGACGGGAGTGCTCTACAATGAGCAGTTCTTC.

V gene TRBV6-5 combines with J gene TRBJ1-2; no clear D gene. Trimming cost V 0 bases and J 3 bases, with 8 bases left between them. CDR1 is MNHEY, CDR2 SVGAGI, per germline. The CDR3 contains 14 residues. The CDR3 DNA reads as TGTGCCAGCAGTTACTCTTACAGTGACTATGGCTACACCTTC. Its translation: CASSYSYSDYGYTF.

The chain joins TRBV6-5 to TRBJ1-2, with 8 bases identical to TRBD1. Losses at the gene ends were 6 bases for V and 6 bases for J; bases not matched to a gene: 6. This CDR3 spans 13 amino acids. Per the germline V gene, CDR1 is MNHEY and CDR2 is SVGAGI. The CDR3 region has the DNA TGTGCCAGCAGGACACAGGGGGTGGATGGCTACACCTTC. Translated: CASRTQGVDGYTF.

The CDR3 is CASSLAGSDTDTQYF. The CDR3 DNA sequence: TGTGCCAGCAGCTTAGCGGGTTCCGACACAGATACGCAGTATTTT. This chain joins TRBV7-9 and TRBJ2-3, with D uncertain. Germline CDR1 and CDR2: SEHNR and FQNEAQ (reference sequence). V was cut by 0 bases and J by 2 bases, with 9 bases left in between. CDR3 length equals 15 residues.

The chain couples TRBV27 to TRBJ2-7, with 9 bases that match TRBD1. The CDR3 contains 15 residues. Germline CDR1 is MNHEY and CDR2 is SMNVEV (reference sequence). V lost 5 bases, J lost 7 bases, and 12 bases stayed unmatched. In nucleotides, the CDR3 is TGTGCCAGCAGTCCTAGACAGGGGGGCTCCTGGGAGCAGTACTTC. Translated, it gives CASSPRQGGSWEQYF.

The chain has TRBV28 and TRBJ1-1; possible D gene TRBD1, 6 bases. V was clipped by 4 bases and J by 6 bases, with 21 bases between them. Germline V gives CDR1 MDHEN, CDR2 SYDVKM. This CDR3 region has 16 residues. The CDR3 spells CASSSGSRVGGAEAFF. The CDR3 DNA sequence: TGTGCCAGCAGTTCTGGCAGCCGAGTAGGGGGGGCTGAAGCTTTCTTT.

V and J are TRBV5-1 and TRBJ2-1; 12 bases align to TRBD1. V shed 0 bases, J shed 6 bases, and the junction held 1 base outside the gene matches. This CDR3 spans 15 amino acids. Germline CDR1 and CDR2: SGHRS and YFSETQ. CDR3 DNA sequence: TGCGCCAGCAGCTTGGGGGACAGGGGGCCCAATGAGCAGTTCTTC. Protein sequence: CASSLGDRGPNEQFF.

The rearrangement uses TRBV28 and TRBJ2-7, with 8 bases that match TRBD1. V was clipped by 6 bases and J by 0 bases; unmatched bases: 7. In germline, CDR1 is MDHEN, CDR2 SYDVKM. The CDR3 contains 15 residues. This chain's CDR3 is CASRRDRGPSYEQYF. CDR3 nucleotides: TGTGCCAGCAGGCGTGACAGGGGTCCCTCCTACGAGCAGTACTTC.

This clone was observed once. The genes are TRBV5-1 and TRBJ2-1; D is ambiguous. The CDR3 contains 15 residues. V was trimmed by 1 base and J by 6 bases, leaving 14 bases between them. Germline CDR1 reads SGHRS; CDR2 reads YFSETQ. CDR3 loop: CASSLLAEPPNEQFF. The CDR3 nucleotides are TGCGCCAGCAGCTTGTTGGCGGAGCCCCCCAATGAGCAGTTCTTC. The variable domain in full, completed from reference TRBV5-1 and TRBJ2-1, reads KAGVTQTPRYLIKTRGQQVTLSCSPISGHRSVSWYQQTPGQGLQFLFEYFSETQRNKGNFPGRFSGRQFSNSRSEMNVSTLELGDSALYLCASSLLAEPPNEQFFGPGTRLTVL.

V usage is TRBV4-2 and J usage is TRBJ2-7; 7 bases match TRBD1. The length of the CDR3 is 17 residues. V was clipped by 0 bases and J by 3 bases; unmatched bases: 11. Per germline, CDR1 LGHNA and CDR2 YNFKEQ. The CDR3 here is CASSQDIFGQGVYEQYF. DNA for the CDR3: TGTGCCAGCAGCCAAGATATCTTCGGCCAGGGGGTCTACGAGCAGTACTTC.